This T cell receptor (beta chain) was sequenced for a study of early T cells in non-severe SARS-CoV-2 infection. Study-level background: Whole-blood bulk RNA, unsorted, was sequenced, and chains were unpaired.

This clonotype was counted many times. Its antigen is not identified. Trimming cost V 5 bases and J 8 bases, with 10 bases left between them. The CDR3 length is 13 residues. CDR1 is LNHDA and CDR2 is SQIVND in the germline V gene (reference sequence). Regarding the study as a whole: Lookups in VDJdb leaned toward anti-spike CD8 responses and missed private and CD4 specificities.

Unique molecular identifiers were added to individual cDNA molecules. TCRdb re-called the 5' RACE reads with MiXCR, one entry per CDR3 protein. The table records 100,000 to 150,000 distinct CDR3 sequences, under 15% of them present only once. This TCR derives from an adult who was a healthcare worker with PCR-confirmed SARS-CoV-2 infection or an uninfected control (not recorded which). The chain combines TRBV19 with TRBJ1-6; D remains unclear. Source material: whole blood. CDR3 loop: CASSRDRHSPLHF. CDR3 sequence (DNA): TGTGCCAGTAGTCGCGACCGGCATTCACCCCTCCACTTT.